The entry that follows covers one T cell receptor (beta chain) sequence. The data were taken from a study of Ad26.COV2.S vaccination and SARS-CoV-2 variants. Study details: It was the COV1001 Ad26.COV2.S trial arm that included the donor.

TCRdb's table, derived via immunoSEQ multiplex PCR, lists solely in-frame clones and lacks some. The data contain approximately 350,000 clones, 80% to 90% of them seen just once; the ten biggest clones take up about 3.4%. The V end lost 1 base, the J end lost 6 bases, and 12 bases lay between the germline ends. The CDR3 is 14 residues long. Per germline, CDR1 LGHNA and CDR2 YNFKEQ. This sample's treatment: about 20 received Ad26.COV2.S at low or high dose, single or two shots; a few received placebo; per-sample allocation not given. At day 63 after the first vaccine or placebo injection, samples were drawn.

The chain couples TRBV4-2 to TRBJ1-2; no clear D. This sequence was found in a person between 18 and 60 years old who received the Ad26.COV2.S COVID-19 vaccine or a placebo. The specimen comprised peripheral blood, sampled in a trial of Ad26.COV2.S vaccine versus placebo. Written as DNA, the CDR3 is TGTGCCAGCAGCCAAGGTGGAGGGCGAGATGGCTACACCTTC. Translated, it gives CASSQGGGRDGYTF.